This T cell receptor (beta chain) was obtained from a study of shared clonotypes between healthy human individuals. At deep level, the assay was performed. How the authors handled the data: As immunoSEQ supplied junction-only sequences (without quality scores), filtering differed. Here immunoSEQ multiplex PCR was the method, and the copy in TCRdb shows in-frame clones only, minus some. V, J and clone size derive from that table, while D and trimming were established from the DNA sequence. The table shows 2 million to 2.5 million clones, with approximately 93% occurring only once. This clone was found once. Its antigen is currently unknown. Trimming took 6 bases from V and 0 from J, leaving 16 bases between them. The germline V gene encodes CDR1 SQVTM and CDR2 ANQGSEA. The CDR3 totals 15 residues. Study-wide results and caveats: The study's rarefaction showed incomplete sorted-subset sequencing despite large depth.

The sample consisted of naive CD4+ T cells from PBMCs. Subset defined: CD45RA+ positively selected. The TCR was taken from a man between 18 and 29 years old in good health. Some clones in this sample may be carry-over from other donors' samples. The chain has TRBV29-1 and TRBJ2-3; D possibly corresponds to TRBD1 (5 bases). In DNA form, the CDR3 reads TGCAGCGTGAAAGGGGCGGCCCCAAGCACAGATACGCAGTATTTT. The encoded protein is CSVKGAAPSTDTQYF.